The 9 T cell receptor beta chains below were found in one sample sequenced in a study of identical twins. TCRdb ran MiXCR on the 5' RACE reads and lists one entry per CDR3 protein. The sample lists 1.5 million or so distinct CDR3 sequences, around a third seen once, with over 0.25% in the top ten. Material: cord blood. The receptors come from a newborn girl in good health.

The chain has TRBV27 and TRBJ2-1; D not resolved. Germline V gene lookup returns CDR1 MNHEY and CDR2 SMNVEV (reference sequence). V was shortened by 2 bases and J by 1 base, with 9 bases between the two germline ends. This CDR3 has 15 amino acids. CDR3 loop: CASSLTTISYNEQFF. In nucleotides, the CDR3 is TGTGCCAGCAGTTTAACCACAATATCCTACAATGAGCAGTTCTTC.

In its sample, this clonotype was seen once. It may be a read error: a sequence one base away is much more abundant. The genes are TRBV12-3 or TRBV12-4 and TRBJ2-7, with TRBD2 matching 7 bases. The tail of the sequence fits TRBJ2-4 better, so the J call may be wrong. This CDR3 contains 13 residues. The CDR3 spells CASSPFREGIQYF. CDR3 nucleotides: TGTGCCAGCAGCCCTTTCAGGGAGGGCATTCAGTACTTC.

CDR3 nucleotide sequence: TGTGCCATCAGTGAGTCAGGACAGGGAAATACTAATGAAAAACTGTTTTTT. This translates into CAISESGQGNTNEKLFF. The gene calls are TRBV10-3 and TRBJ1-4, with TRBD1 identical over 8 bases. Germline assignment: CDR1 ENHRY and CDR2 SYGVKD. There are 17 residues in the CDR3. With 0 bases clipped from V and 2 bases from J, the junction kept 5 bases outside the gene matches.

The CDR3 region is CATSDLSGGISDNEQFF. CDR3 bases: TGTGCCACCAGTGATTTGTCCGGGGGCATAAGTGACAATGAGCAGTTCTTC. The chain carries TRBV24-1 and TRBJ2-1; D tentatively fits TRBD1 or TRBD2 (6 bases each). The CDR3 extends over 17 amino acids. The ends were cut back, 0 bases at V and 5 bases at J, with 16 bases in the middle. The germline CDR1 and CDR2 sequences are KGHDR and SFDVKD.

This clonotype was seen repeatedly, ten times or more. This rearrangement joins TRBV29-1 to TRBJ2-7; 11 bases map to TRBD2. This CDR3 has 14 amino acids. CDR1 SQVTM and CDR2 ANQGSEA come from the germline V gene. V lost 4 bases, J lost 4 bases, and 6 bases stayed unmatched. CDR3 DNA: TGCAGCGTTGTTAGCGGGAGGGCCTGGTACGAGCAGTACTTC. It specifies CSVVSGRAWYEQYF.

The chain is built from TRBV20-1 and TRBJ2-7; D not certain. Germline V gives CDR1 DFQATT, CDR2 SNEGSKA (reference sequence). V lost 4 bases, J lost 2 bases, and 9 bases lay in between. The CDR3 extends over 12 amino acids. The CDR3 sequence: CSAKDAAYEQYF. Here the CDR3 DNA reads TGCAGTGCTAAGGACGCCGCCTACGAGCAGTACTTC.

The V call is TRBV20-1, the J call TRBJ2-1; tentatively, D is TRBD2 (6 bases). Germline V lookup: CDR1 DFQATT, CDR2 SNEGSKA (reference sequence). This CDR3 contains 15 residues. The CDR3 coding sequence is TGCGGTGTGCCCATTTGGGATAGCGGTAACAATGAGCAGTTCTTC. It translates to CGVPIWDSGNNEQFF.

The V gene is TRBV29-1, the J gene TRBJ2-6, with a tentative D call TRBD1 (8 bases). CDR1 is SQVTM and CDR2 is ANQGSEA in the germline V gene. The CDR3 totals 17 residues. The V and J ends lost 6 bases and 1 base respectively, with 19 bases between them. For the CDR3, the DNA is TGCAGCGTGGGGGGGACAGGCTTTTTATCTGGGGCCAACGTCCTGACTTTC. As protein: CSVGGTGFLSGANVLTF. The full variable domain, completed using reference TRBV29-1 and TRBJ2-6, is SAVISQKPSRDICQRGTSLTIQCQVDSQVTMMFWYRQQPGQSLTLIATANQGSEATYESGFVIDKFPISRPNLTFSTLTVSNMSPEDSSIYLCSVGGTGFLSGANVLTFGAGSRLTVL.

The V gene is TRBV29-1, the J gene TRBJ2-7, with a weak D call TRBD1 (5 bases). Germline-derived CDR1 and CDR2 are SQVTM and ANQGSEA. The CDR3 length is 15 residues. V dropped 5 bases and J dropped 2 bases, with 19 bases sitting between them. The CDR3, as DNA: TGCAGCGTTCGCCAGCCTCAGGGTGCCACCTACGAGCAGTACTTC. Translated: CSVRQPQGATYEQYF.